This TCR beta chain was captured in a study of blood T cell repertoires in COVID-19. Study at large: Sites in the United States, Italy and Spain provided acute and convalescent COVID-19 samples.

The germline V and J ends were trimmed by 3 bases and 5 bases, with 11 bases remaining between them. The CDR3 contains 14 residues. Germline-derived CDR1 and CDR2 are SNHLY and FYNNEI. This clone came up once. Assay used: immunoSEQ multiplex PCR; TCRdb lists only in-frame clones, some missing. Of 62,000 or so clones listed, 80% to 90% are singletons. The chain combines TRBV2 with TRBJ1-5; D is undetermined. The TCR sequence derives from a woman in her fifties or sixties with acute or convalescent COVID-19. Sample: peripheral blood. The chain's CDR3 is CASSELLVDQPQHF. CDR3 DNA: TGTGCCAGCAGTGAGCTCCTAGTAGATCAGCCCCAGCATTTT.